These T cell receptor beta chains were read from a single sample in a study of shared clonotypes between healthy human individuals. Assay used: immunoSEQ multiplex PCR; TCRdb lists only in-frame clones, some missing. The sample holds around 580,000 clones, 95% to 98% seen once. The sequenced sample was naive CD8+ T cells sorted from blood. These receptors all stem from a young man in good health. Each CDR3 is given with its conserved first and last residue. A D gene is named only where the DNA matches it firmly. Where a row states a size, it is once, few, many or the class of an expanded clone; other rows omit it.

V: TRBV7-3; size: .; J: TRBJ2-7; D: TRBD1; CDR3: CASSLGVFRGQYEQYF; DNA: TGTGCCAGCAGCTTAGGGGTTTTTAGGGGGCAATACGAGCAGTACTTC
V: TRBV7-9; size: .; J: TRBJ2-7; D: TRBD1; CDR3: CASSQDRGLDEQYF; DNA: TGTGCCAGCAGCCAGGACAGGGGGCTCGACGAGCAGTACTTC
V: TRBV28; size: .; J: TRBJ1-1; D: .; CDR3: CASSDKNRVHTEAFF; DNA: TGTGCCAGCAGTGACAAAAACAGGGTCCACACTGAAGCTTTCTTT
V: TRBV6-6; size: .; J: TRBJ2-5; D: .; CDR3: CASNLGYQETQYF; DNA: TGTGCCAGCAATTTGGGATACCAAGAGACCCAGTACTTC
V: TRBV7-9; size: .; J: TRBJ2-7; D: .; CDR3: CASIGRGYEQYF; DNA: TGTGCCAGCATCGGTCGCGGATACGAGCAGTACTTC
V: TRBV5-6; size: .; J: TRBJ2-3; D: TRBD2; CDR3: CASSLALAGVTDTQYF; DNA: TGTGCCAGCAGCTTGGCACTAGCGGGGGTCACAGATACGCAGTATTTT
V: TRBV27; size: .; J: TRBJ2-3; D: .; CDR3: CASSSLGLTPAAQYF; DNA: TGTGCCAGCAGTAGTTTGGGACTCACTCCTGCTGCGCAGTATTTT
V: TRBV9; size: .; J: TRBJ2-1; D: .; CDR3: CASSVDTSWANEQFF; DNA: TGTGCCAGCAGCGTAGATACGTCTTGGGCCAATGAGCAGTTCTTC
V: TRBV2; size: .; J: TRBJ1-4; D: .; CDR3: CASRSLQKSNEKLFF; DNA: TGTGCCAGCAGGTCTTTACAGAAATCTAATGAAAAACTGTTTTTT
V: TRBV27; size: .; J: TRBJ2-1; D: .; CDR3: CASTGLGPYNEQFF; DNA: TGTGCCAGCACCGGCCTTGGGCCCTACAATGAGCAGTTCTTC
V: TRBV27; size: .; J: TRBJ2-3; D: .; CDR3: CASSPRIRGDTQYF; DNA: TGTGCCAGCAGTCCTCGAATAAGAGGAGATACGCAGTATTTT
V: TRBV9; size: .; J: TRBJ2-1; D: .; CDR3: CASSGPQQFF; DNA: TGTGCCAGCAGCGGGCCCCAGCAGTTCTTC
V: TRBV29-1; size: .; J: TRBJ2-7; D: .; CDR3: CSVVKGYEQYF; DNA: TGCAGCGTTGTAAAGGGCTACGAGCAGTACTTC
V: TRBV11-3; size: .; J: TRBJ2-2; D: TRBD1; CDR3: CASSLRDSTGELFF; DNA: TGTGCCAGCAGCCTCCGGGACAGCACCGGGGAGCTGTTTTTT
V: TRBV30; size: .; J: TRBJ1-5; D: .; CDR3: CAWSVREYSNQPQHF; DNA: TGTGCCTGGAGTGTAAGAGAATATAGCAATCAGCCCCAGCATTTT
V: TRBV7-9; size: .; J: TRBJ2-1; D: .; CDR3: CASSLALTNEQFF; DNA: TGTGCCAGCAGCTTAGCATTGACCAATGAGCAGTTCTTC
V: TRBV10-2; size: .; J: TRBJ2-7; D: TRBD1; CDR3: CARSRTGGEQYF; DNA: TGCGCCAGATCCCGGACAGGGGGCGAGCAGTACTTC
V: TRBV28; size: .; J: TRBJ1-5; D: .; CDR3: CASSPRTGNQPQHF; DNA: TGTGCCAGCAGCCCCCGTACAGGGAATCAGCCCCAGCATTTT
V: TRBV7-2; size: .; J: TRBJ1-2; D: .; CDR3: CASSSLWGGGRNYGYTF; DNA: TGTGCCAGCAGCTCCCTCTGGGGGGGCGGCCGTAACTATGGCTACACCTTC
V: TRBV6-6; size: once; J: TRBJ2-2; D: .; CDR3: CASSYGSGELFF; DNA: TGTGCCAGCAGTTACGGGTCCGGGGAGCTGTTTTTT
V: TRBV7-6; size: .; J: TRBJ2-7; D: TRBD1; CDR3: CASSSRDRVYEQYF; DNA: TGTGCCAGCAGCTCCCGGGACAGGGTGTACGAGCAGTACTTC
V: TRBV19; size: .; J: TRBJ2-7; D: .; CDR3: CASSISLAGETYEQYF; DNA: TGTGCCAGTAGTATTTCATTGGCAGGGGAGACCTACGAGCAGTACTTC
V: TRBV21-1; size: .; J: TRBJ2-1; D: .; CDR3: CASSKVGRQGFNEQFF; DNA: TGTGCCAGCAGCAAAGTTGGGAGGCAGGGGTTCAATGAGCAGTTCTTC
V: TRBV28; size: .; J: TRBJ1-5; D: TRBD1; CDR3: CASSSRNRGSPQHF; DNA: TGTGCCAGCAGTTCCCGAAACAGGGGATCGCCCCAGCATTTT
V: TRBV7-8; size: .; J: TRBJ2-1; D: .; CDR3: CASSLAVGYPYNEQFF; DNA: TGTGCCAGCAGCTTAGCAGTGGGATACCCCTACAATGAGCAGTTCTTC
V: TRBV6-1; size: .; J: TRBJ2-2; D: .; CDR3: CASSDLSWGTGELFF; DNA: TGTGCCAGCAGTGACCTCAGCTGGGGGACCGGGGAGCTGTTTTTT
V: TRBV19; size: .; J: TRBJ2-1; D: .; CDR3: CASSIALYNEQFF; DNA: TGTGCCAGTAGTATAGCTCTGTACAATGAGCAGTTCTTC
V: TRBV27; size: .; J: TRBJ2-7; D: .; CDR3: CASSLGQSGYEQYF; DNA: TGTGCCAGCAGTTTAGGCCAGTCGGGGTACGAGCAGTACTTC
V: TRBV4-1; size: few; J: TRBJ2-7; D: .; CDR3: CASSQDPAGSSYEQYF; DNA: TGCGCCAGCAGCCAAGATCCGGCGGGAAGCTCCTACGAGCAGTACTTC
V: TRBV9; size: .; J: TRBJ1-1; D: .; CDR3: CASSVGLGQQNTEAFF; DNA: TGTGCCAGCAGCGTAGGTTTAGGGCAGCAGAACACTGAAGCTTTCTTT
V: TRBV2; size: .; J: TRBJ2-2; D: .; CDR3: CASSEGREVNTGELFF; DNA: TGTGCCAGCAGTGAGGGGCGGGAAGTTAACACCGGGGAGCTGTTTTTT
V: TRBV15; size: .; J: TRBJ2-7; D: .; CDR3: CATSRDGNTFGEQYF; DNA: TGTGCCACCAGCAGAGACGGGAACACCTTCGGCGAGCAGTACTTC
V: TRBV7-9; size: .; J: TRBJ2-5; D: TRBD1; CDR3: CASSLGTGAYF; DNA: TGTGCCAGCAGCTTAGGAACAGGGGCTTACTTC
V: TRBV11-3; size: .; J: TRBJ2-2; D: TRBD1; CDR3: CASSLGGTANTGELFF; DNA: TGTGCCAGCAGCTTAGGAGGGACAGCGAACACCGGGGAGCTGTTTTTT
V: TRBV18; size: once; J: TRBJ2-7; D: .; CDR3: CASWTPTALNYEQYF; DNA: TGTGCCAGCTGGACGCCGACAGCCCTAAACTACGAGCAGTACTTC
V: TRBV7-6; size: .; J: TRBJ2-7; D: .; CDR3: CASTATGADEQYF; DNA: TGTGCCAGCACCGCGACGGGGGCCGACGAGCAGTACTTC
V: TRBV30; size: .; J: TRBJ2-5; D: TRBD1; CDR3: CAWSLMAGGLETQYF; DNA: TGTGCCTGGAGTCTTATGGCAGGGGGCCTAGAGACCCAGTACTTC
V: TRBV18; size: .; J: TRBJ1-1; D: .; CDR3: CASSPVTTNTEAFF; DNA: TGTGCCAGCTCACCAGTCACAACGAACACTGAAGCTTTCTTT
V: TRBV7-2; size: .; J: TRBJ2-1; D: .; CDR3: CARGRVGSVGNNEQFF; DNA: TGTGCCAGAGGGCGGGTCGGGAGTGTCGGGAACAATGAGCAGTTCTTC
V: TRBV27; size: .; J: TRBJ1-5; D: .; CDR3: CASSTGTINQPQHF; DNA: TGTGCCAGCAGTACCGGGACCATAAATCAGCCCCAGCATTTT
V: TRBV11-2; size: .; J: TRBJ1-1; D: .; CDR3: CASFHTEAFF; DNA: TGTGCCAGCTTTCACACTGAAGCTTTCTTT
V: TRBV5-1; size: .; J: TRBJ2-7; D: .; CDR3: CASSLVQGSAVGSEQYF; DNA: TGCGCCAGCAGCTTGGTTCAAGGGTCAGCAGTAGGGAGCGAGCAGTACTTC
V: TRBV7-8; size: .; J: TRBJ1-1; D: .; CDR3: CASSLAGVSNTEAFF; DNA: TGTGCCAGCAGCTTAGCGGGGGTGTCGAACACTGAAGCTTTCTTT
V: TRBV25-1; size: .; J: TRBJ2-1; D: .; CDR3: CASSVRRATGDYNEQFF; DNA: TGTGCCAGCAGTGTGAGAAGAGCCACCGGGGACTACAATGAGCAGTTCTTC
V: TRBV6-5; size: .; J: TRBJ1-2; D: .; CDR3: CASSYLPASYGYTF; DNA: TGTGCCAGCAGTTATCTACCGGCCTCTTATGGCTACACCTTC
V: TRBV5-5; size: .; J: TRBJ2-1; D: TRBD1; CDR3: CASSHNRDSYNEQFF; DNA: TGTGCCAGCAGCCACAACCGGGACAGCTACAATGAGCAGTTCTTC
V: TRBV6-1; size: .; J: TRBJ1-2; D: .; CDR3: CASSEGFEANYGYTF; DNA: TGTGCCAGCAGTGAAGGTTTCGAGGCTAACTATGGCTACACCTTC
V: TRBV19; size: .; J: TRBJ2-2; D: .; CDR3: CASSISGTNTGELFF; DNA: TGTGCCAGTAGTATATCGGGAACGAACACCGGGGAGCTGTTTTTT
V: TRBV7-9; size: once; J: TRBJ2-1; D: .; CDR3: CASSSPLRGNEQFF; DNA: TGTGCCAGCAGCTCCCCCCTCCGTGGAAATGAGCAGTTCTTC
V: TRBV7-9; size: once; J: TRBJ2-2; D: .; CDR3: CASYDTGELFF; DNA: TGTGCCAGCTACGACACCGGGGAGCTGTTTTTT